This TCR beta chain was found in a study of identical twins. Carrying unique molecular identifiers, the cDNA also gained a universal primer site through template switching. TCRdb re-called the 5' RACE reads through MiXCR, storing one row per CDR3 protein. The sample carries more than 650,000 distinct CDR3 sequences, over 5% recorded once. The germline CDR1 and CDR2 sequences are LNHNV and YYDKDF (reference sequence). The CDR3 totals 13 residues. J was trimmed by 5 bases and V by 6 bases; bases with no gene match: 7. All donors comprised healthy Caucasians. Worth noting for this clonotype: Antigen unknown.

Whole-study findings and limits: Out-of-frame alpha sequences shared by twins showed excess low generation probability.

V and J are TRBV15 and TRBJ2-7, with 7 nucleotides matching TRBD1. Input material: naive T cells sorted from blood. This clonotype was obtained from a man aged 18 to 35 in good health. DNA for the CDR3: TGTGCCACCAGGAGACAGGGATCGAACGAGCAGTACGTC. It is translated as CATRRQGSNEQYV.